These 29 T cell receptor beta chains were all obtained from the same sample, sequenced in a study of CD8+CD57+ T cells in acquired aplastic anemia. Genomic DNA was employed as the template in profiling TCR beta VDJ and CDR3. TCRdb itself ran the reads through MiXCR, one entry per CDR3 protein. This repertoire shows roughly 170,000 distinct CDR3 sequences, 63% found once; its top ten account for 45% to 55%. Sequenced sample: sorted CD4+, CD8+, or CD8+CD57+ T cells (not recorded which) from PBMCs. All receptors come from a human donor in good health.

The chain joins TRBV6-1 to TRBJ1-1, with D maybe TRBD1 (6 bases). V gave up 7 bases and J gave up 6 bases, with 15 bases separating them. CDR1 and CDR2 (germline): MNHNS, SASEGT. The CDR3 is 13 amino acids. CDR3 sequence: CASTLTGKAEAFF. CDR3 DNA: TGTGCCAGCACCCTAACAGGGAAAGCTGAAGCTTTCTTT.

The rearrangement joins TRBV29-1 to TRBJ2-7; 8 nucleotides line up with TRBD1. CDR1 and CDR2 (germline): SQVTM, ANQGSEA. Losses at the gene ends were 6 bases for V and 6 bases for J; bases not matched to a gene: 7. The CDR3 consists of 12 residues. The CDR3 spells CSVKGQGGEQYF. In DNA, the CDR3 is TGCAGCGTAAAAGGACAGGGCGGCGAGCAGTACTTC.

This sequence joins TRBV20-1 and TRBJ1-2; no clear D gene. The V gene's germline CDR1 is DFQATT and CDR2 SNEGSKA (reference sequence). Trimming took 3 bases from V and 2 from J, leaving 10 bases between them. The CDR3 totals 13 residues. CDR3 residues: CSARRMGNYGYTF. The CDR3 nucleotides read TGCAGTGCTAGGAGGATGGGAAACTATGGCTACACCTTC.

The chain is built from TRBV28 and TRBJ2-7, with 9 bases aligning to TRBD2. CDR1 and CDR2 (germline): MDHEN, SYDVKM. Trimming at V came to 1 base and at J to 2 bases, leaving 9 bases not matched to a gene. The CDR3 extends over 17 amino acids. The CDR3 DNA reads TGTGCCAGCAGTTTATTAGGTAGCGGGGGACCAACCTACGAGCAGTACTTC. Translated, it gives CASSLLGSGGPTYEQYF.

The chain joins TRBV6-4 to TRBJ1-1; 9 bases agree with TRBD1. CDR3 size: 17 residues. After removal of 3 bases from V and 1 base from J, the junction contained 9 bases not matched to a gene. CDR1 is MRHNA, CDR2 SNTAGT, per germline. This chain's CDR3 is CASSEDRTGEANTEAFF. CDR3 coding DNA: TGTGCCAGCAGTGAAGATCGGACAGGGGAAGCGAACACTGAAGCTTTCTTT.

This clonotype has a handful of counts. The chain links TRBV7-6 to TRBJ1-6; D ambiguous. With 11 bases removed from V and 4 bases from J, the gap between germline ends came to 9 bases. The CDR3 loop spans 12 amino acids. Looked up from germline, CDR1 is SGHVS and CDR2 is FNYEAQ. The CDR3 DNA is TGTGCCGGCGGGGATTATAATTCACCCCTCCACTTT. It specifies CAGGDYNSPLHF.

Remarks on this clonotype: Since a much larger clone is just one base distant, this may be a read error. The genes are TRBV5-1 and TRBJ2-1; TRBD2 matches 12 bases. The junction had 5 bases not matched to a gene; V was cut back by 4 bases and J by 0 bases. Germline V lookup: CDR1 SGHRS, CDR2 YFSETQ. The CDR3 has 17 amino acids. In DNA, the CDR3 is TGCGCCAGCAGCCCCCTGACTAGCGGGAGCTCCTACAATGAGCAGTTCTTC. Its protein is CASSPLTSGSSYNEQFF.

This clonotype was counted once. One base away lies a much larger clone, so this may be a sequencing read error. V usage is TRBV9 and J usage is TRBJ2-2; D unresolved. The length of the CDR3 is 12 residues. The V end lost 5 bases, the J end lost 3 bases, and 5 bases lay between the germline ends. CDR1 SGDLS and CDR2 YYNGEE come from the germline V gene. For the CDR3, the DNA is TGTGCCAGCAGTCCTTACACCGGGGAGCTGTTTTTT. This codes for CASSPYTGELFF.

This clonotype showed up just a few times. The V gene is TRBV7-2, the J gene TRBJ2-3; D not resolved. The CDR3 length is 11 residues. Germline V CDR1 and CDR2: SGHTA, FQGNSA. V lost 4 bases, J lost 4 bases, and 3 bases lay in between. CDR3 protein: CASSSSDTQYF. The CDR3 coding sequence is TGTGCCAGCAGCTCCTCAGATACGCAGTATTTT.

The chain joins TRBV7-9 to TRBJ2-7; 10 positions agree with TRBD2. Looked up from germline, CDR1 is SEHNR and CDR2 is FQNEAQ (reference sequence). Germline trimming cut 5 bases from V and 4 bases from J; bases unmatched to any gene: 5. The CDR3 runs 14 residues. CDR3 in DNA: TGTGCCAGCAGCCAAGGACTAGCGGAATACGAGCAGTACTTC. Its protein is CASSQGLAEYEQYF.

This clonotype has a count of ten or more. This rearrangement joins TRBV7-9 to TRBJ2-7; a possible D gene is TRBD2 (6 bases). The CDR3 extends over 12 amino acids. The germline V gene encodes CDR1 SEHNR and CDR2 FQNEAQ (reference sequence). Trimming shortened V by 4 bases and J by 5 bases, and 9 bases separated the two germline ends. The CDR3 nucleotides are TGTGCCAGCAGCTGGGGGGTTGACGAGCAGTACTTC. This encodes CASSWGVDEQYF.

The V and J genes are TRBV24-1 and TRBJ2-2; no clear D. V lost 4 bases and J 2 bases, leaving 10 bases between the germline ends. Germline CDR1 reads KGHDR; CDR2 reads SFDVKD. This CDR3 is 15 amino acids long. CDR3 region: CATSDQMSNTGELFF. The CDR3 coding sequence is TGTGCCACCAGTGACCAGATGTCTAACACCGGGGAGCTGTTTTTT.

The sample holds one count of this clonotype. V is TRBV24-1 and J is TRBJ1-5; D is possibly TRBD1 (5 bases). Germline values: CDR1 KGHDR, CDR2 SFDVKD. CDR3 size: 11 residues. V lost 10 bases and J lost 9, with 12 bases in between. The CDR3 sequence is CATGDGGPQHF. The CDR3 bases are TGTGCCACGGGTGACGGGGGGCCCCAGCATTTT.

The CDR3 bases are TGTGCCAGCAGCCGCGGGCAGGCCGATCAGCCCCAGCATTTT. It specifies CASSRGQADQPQHF. V is TRBV7-2 and J is TRBJ1-5; no definite D call. Trimming cost V 5 bases and J 5 bases, with 13 bases left between them. The CDR3 extends over 14 amino acids. Looked up from germline, CDR1 is SGHTA and CDR2 is FQGNSA.

In regard to this clonotype: Given a much more abundant clone one base away, this may be a read error. J is TRBJ1-1 and V is TRBV19, with 8 positions matching TRBD1. From germline, CDR1 is LNHDA and CDR2 SQIVND (reference sequence). This CDR3 is built from 18 residues. In DNA, the CDR3 is TGTGCCAGTAGTATCGACGCCTATCGGACAGGGTTGAACACTGACGCTTTCTTT. Amino acids: CASSIDAYRTGLNTDAFF.

V is TRBV2 and J is TRBJ1-1; D gene unclear. Trimming left V 3 bases short and J 1 base short, with 9 bases between. Germline V gene lookup returns CDR1 SNHLY and CDR2 FYNNEI. The CDR3 length is 14 residues. This chain's CDR3 is CASSEIQRNTEAFF. DNA for the CDR3: TGTGCCAGCAGTGAGATACAGCGGAACACTGAAGCTTTCTTT.

This chain links TRBV6-4 with TRBJ1-6; D call uncertain. Germline CDR1 reads MRHNA; CDR2 reads SNTAGT. Deletions cut 5 bases from V and 8 bases from J, with 10 bases between. The CDR3 runs to 13 residues. The CDR3, as DNA: TGTGCCAGCAGTCCGTCGAGGGATTCACCCCTCCACTTT. Protein sequence: CASSPSRDSPLHF.

The V call is TRBV29-1, the J call TRBJ2-7; D is unresolved. The CDR3 has 10 residues. V was clipped by 4 bases and J by 5 bases, with 6 bases between them. Per germline, CDR1 SQVTM and CDR2 ANQGSEA. DNA for the CDR3: TGCAGCGTTGTTGTAGACGAGCAGTACTTC. This codes for CSVVVDEQYF.

V and J are TRBV7-8 and TRBJ1-3; D is unresolved. The CDR3 covers 14 residues. The germline gives CDR1 SGHVS, CDR2 FQNEAQ. V lost 8 bases and J 6 bases, leaving 17 bases between the germline ends. Here the CDR3 DNA reads TGTGCCAGCTGCGCAGGCGGGAACGAAAACACCATATATTTT. It codes for CASCAGGNENTIYF.

The chain has TRBV6-4 and TRBJ2-5; TRBD1 is a possible D gene (6 bases). V was pared by 5 bases and J by 1 base, with 11 bases between. There are 14 residues in the CDR3. CDR1 MRHNA and CDR2 SNTAGT come from the germline V gene. The CDR3 DNA is TGTGCCAGCAGTACCGGGGACACCCAAGAGACCCAGTACTTC. Translated: CASSTGDTQETQYF.

The gene calls are TRBV7-6 and TRBJ1-5; D is undetermined. Between the trimmed V and J ends, which lost 1 base and 0 bases, there was a span of 7 bases. Germline assignment: CDR1 SGHVS and CDR2 FNYEAQ. This CDR3 spans 15 amino acids. The CDR3 loop is CASSLVPSSNQPQHF. CDR3 nucleotide sequence: TGTGCCAGCAGCTTAGTTCCCTCTAGCAATCAGCCCCAGCATTTT. Supplemented by reference TRBV7-6 and TRBJ1-5, the full variable domain reads GAGVSQSPRYKVTKRGQDVALRCDPISGHVSLYWYRQALGQGPEFLTYFNYEAQQDKSGLPNDRFSAERPEGSISTLTIQRTEQRDSAMYRCASSLVPSSNQPQHFGDGTRLSIL.

The table lists this clonotype with a few counts. V usage is TRBV10-3 and J usage is TRBJ2-1; the match to TRBD2 covers 7 bases. The germline V gene has CDR1 ENHRY and CDR2 SYGVKD. The CDR3 length is 13 residues. CDR3 bases: TGTACAGCGGCGGCTAGCGGATACAATGAGCAGTTCTTC. Its protein product is CTAAASGYNEQFF.

In this sample, this clonotype turned up many times. This sequence joins TRBV7-6 and TRBJ1-1; D is ambiguous. The V and J ends lost 5 bases and 2 bases respectively, with 9 bases between them. Looked up from germline, CDR1 is SGHVS and CDR2 is FNYEAQ. The CDR3 consists of 13 residues. This CDR3 is CASSQTGNTEAFF. The CDR3 bases are TGTGCCAGCAGCCAGACGGGAAACACTGAAGCTTTCTTT. Filled out from reference TRBV7-6 and TRBJ1-1, the complete variable domain reads GAGVSQSPRYKVTKRGQDVALRCDPISGHVSLYWYRQALGQGPEFLTYFNYEAQQDKSGLPNDRFSAERPEGSISTLTIQRTEQRDSAMYRCASSQTGNTEAFFGQGTRLTVV.

This clonotype was recorded at least ten times. The chain couples TRBV19 to TRBJ2-5, with 7 nucleotides matching TRBD1. J was trimmed by 0 bases and V by 4 bases; bases with no gene match: 5. Germline CDR1 is LNHDA and CDR2 is SQIVND (reference sequence). This CDR3 has 15 residues. The CDR3 DNA reads TGTGCCAGTAGTAACCCGACAGGGAACCAAGAGACCCAGTACTTC. Translating it yields CASSNPTGNQETQYF.

The rearrangement joins TRBV10-1 to TRBJ1-1, with D tentatively TRBD1 (6 bases). This CDR3 contains 14 residues. V was trimmed by 4 bases and J by 4 bases, leaving 13 bases between them. CDR1 WNHNN and CDR2 SYGVQD come from the germline V gene (reference sequence). CDR3 region: CASSASGAVTEAFF. In DNA form, the CDR3 reads TGCGCCAGCAGTGCCTCAGGGGCTGTCACTGAAGCTTTCTTT.

The chain combines TRBV7-9 with TRBJ2-7; 9 bases line up with TRBD1. The CDR3 is made up of 12 amino acids. Germline CDR1 reads SEHNR; CDR2 reads FQNEAQ (reference sequence). The V and J ends lost 5 bases and 5 bases, in that order; junction bases with no gene match: 1. For the CDR3, the DNA is TGTGCCAGCAGCCGGGACAGGGACGAGCAGTACTTC. Its protein product is CASSRDRDEQYF.

As concerns this clonotype: A single base separates this from a much larger clone, so it may be a read error. The V gene is TRBV30, the J gene TRBJ1-6; possible D gene TRBD1, 5 bases. The germline V gene has CDR1 GTSNPN and CDR2 SVGIG (reference sequence). The CDR3 is 16 residues long. As DNA, the CDR3 is TGTGCCTGGAGTGTAGGGTCGGGGCCAAGAGTTTCACCCCCCCACTTT. Its translation: CAWSVGSGPRVSPPHF.

Here the CDR3 reads CAISDPRAGLSGNTIYF. CDR3 sequence (DNA): TGTGCCATCAGTGACCCCCGGGCGGGCCTCTCTGGAAACACCATATATTTT. This chain joins TRBV10-3 and TRBJ1-3, with no clear D. Deletions cut 3 bases from V and 0 bases from J, with 15 bases between. Per the germline V gene, CDR1 is ENHRY and CDR2 is SYGVKD. The CDR3 is 17 residues long.

This rearrangement joins TRBV5-5 to TRBJ2-7; 7 bases line up with TRBD1. Germline CDR1 and CDR2: SGHKS and YYEKEE (reference sequence). Trimming cost V 2 bases and J 5 bases; bases outside gene matches: 4. This CDR3 comprises 13 residues. The CDR3: CASSLEGGDEQYF. The CDR3 bases are TGTGCCAGCAGCTTAGAAGGGGGCGACGAGCAGTACTTC.